Described below is a single T cell receptor beta chain sequence and its context. The target antigen is unknown. The sample is drawn from a study of T-cell reconstitution after alpha-beta-depleted transplantation in children. General study results and limits: One year post-transplant, T-cell counts and diversity were largely derived from T cells produced anew. Expanded graft clones, several hundred of them, were reportedly the source of alpha-beta T cells about two months after transplant.

Researchers prepared the TCRbeta library using unique molecular identifiers, the study reports. MiXCR was run by TCRdb on the PCR reads, yielding one entry per CDR3 protein. The sample has under 250,000 distinct CDR3 sequences, more than 20% seen once. Here the sequenced sample was PBMCs, mostly from graft donor cells, taken 360 days after TCRalphabeta/CD19-depleted stem cell transplant. The sequence derives from a female patient aged 2-15 years who had a stem cell transplant for congenital amegakaryocytic thrombocytopenia, so the T cells may come from the graft donor.

CDR3 sequence (DNA): TGTGCCAGCAGTTTGGGGACAGGGAGAAAACTGTTTTTT. It encodes CASSLGTGRKLFF. J is TRBJ1-4 and V is TRBV12-3 or TRBV12-4; 9 bases map to TRBD1. The ends lost 3 bases at V and 10 bases at J; junction bases unmatched: 3. This CDR3 has 13 amino acids.